This T cell receptor beta chain was recovered during a study of blood T cell repertoires in COVID-19. Profiled with immunoSEQ multiplex PCR; TCRdb holds only in-frame clones, not every one. The sample holds about 270,000 clones, less than 90% seen once. After removal of 4 bases from V and 7 bases from J, the junction contained 11 bases not matched to a gene. CDR3 size: 16 residues. Germline V gene data show CDR1 as SGHDN and CDR2 as FVKESK. Seattle researchers signed up patients amid active infection and tracked them longitudinally. Sequenced material: peripheral blood. The rearrangement links TRBV14 to TRBJ1-1, with 11 bases that match TRBD1. The receptor's source is a woman aged 25 to 39 with COVID-19, enrolled during active disease. In DNA form, the CDR3 reads TGTGCCAGCAGCCCGCTTTTCAGGACAGGGGGCGGTGAAGCTTTCTTT. Protein sequence: CASSPLFRTGGGEAFF.